One TCR beta chain is described in this entry. This CDR3 is 13 amino acids long. V was trimmed by 4 bases and J by 5 bases, leaving 10 bases between them. From germline, CDR1 is MGHDK and CDR2 SYGVNS. These data belong to a study of blood T cell repertoires in COVID-19. About the research overall: Specimens from acute and convalescent COVID-19 originated in the United States, Italy and Spain. Nucleic acid was either cDNA or gDNA, and it came from T cells, B-cell-depleted T cells, or PBMCs.

Original processing methods: Estimated nucleated cell counts came from reference gene primer amplification. Using immunoSEQ multiplex PCR, the repertoire was profiled, and TCRdb retains in-frame clones only, with some absent. V and J calls and clone size follow that table, whereas D and trimming were derived from the DNA. The table includes 200,000 or so clones, nearly 85% detected once. The sample consisted of peripheral blood. V usage is TRBV25-1 and J usage is TRBJ2-3, with D unclear. The TCR originated in a woman between 25 and 40 years old with acute or convalescent COVID-19. CDR3: CASSATRRDTQYF. The CDR3 DNA follows: TGTGCCAGCAGTGCCACTCGAAGAGATACGCAGTATTTT.